This entry features one TCR beta chain sequence. In the authors' workflow: Amplifying reference gene primers gave estimates of nucleated cell counts. Assay used: immunoSEQ multiplex PCR; TCRdb lists only in-frame clones, some missing. V, J and clone size were drawn from that table, and D and trimming were deduced from the DNA. This table holds about 220,000 clones, approximately 80% found once. This sample was included in a study of blood T cell repertoires in COVID-19. The material sequenced was PBMCs or T cells enriched from blood (not recorded which). This clonotype was sampled from a woman aged 60-75 years who had recovered from COVID-19.

The CDR3 is CASSWTGTGTSEQYF. CDR3 in DNA: TGTGCCAGCAGCTGGACGGGGACAGGGACAAGCGAGCAGTACTTC. The chain uses TRBV5-4 and TRBJ2-7; 9 positions match TRBD1. Looked up from germline, CDR1 is SGHNT and CDR2 is YYREEE (reference sequence). This CDR3 is 15 amino acids long. The V and J ends lost 3 bases and 6 bases, in that order; junction bases with no gene match: 10.